Listed here are 8 T cell receptor beta chains from one sample, sequenced in a study of T-cell memory formation after mild COVID-19. A single record per CDR3 protein comes from TCRdb applying MiXCR to the 5' RACE reads. The sample includes approximately 400,000 distinct CDR3 sequences, about a sixth of them seen just once. Sequenced input: PBMCs or a T cell subset sorted from them (not recorded which). These receptors were collected from a man younger than 30 who had mild COVID-19 (a few samples of this study predate the infection). Cell type and time point are not known.

A few counts support this clonotype. CDR3 coding DNA: TGTGCCAGCAGTAAAGTTGACAGACAAGAGACCCAGTACTTC. This gives the protein CASSKVDRQETQYF. This rearrangement joins TRBV7-2 to TRBJ2-5; tentatively, D is TRBD1 (5 bases). V lost 6 bases and J lost 2, with 13 bases in between. This CDR3 region has 14 residues. Germline V gene data show CDR1 as SGHTA and CDR2 as FQGNSA.

In this sample, this clonotype turned up a few times. The chain couples TRBV18 to TRBJ2-1, with D maybe TRBD1 (6 bases). Trimming took 6 bases from V and 8 from J, leaving 23 bases between them. The CDR3 covers 16 residues. The germline gives CDR1 KGHSH, CDR2 LQKENI. DNA for the CDR3: TGTGCCAGCTCTGTGACAAGTGCCAGGGGTTTCGATGAGCAGTTCTTC. Translated: CASSVTSARGFDEQFF.

This chain joins TRBV28 and TRBJ1-2; D is unresolved. Germline values: CDR1 MDHEN, CDR2 SYDVKM. V lost 10 bases to trimming and J lost 4 bases, with 19 bases between them. The CDR3 has 14 residues. In DNA, the CDR3 is TGTGCCACCTACCCAGGTCGGCAGTCCTATGGCTACACCTTC. Encoded protein: CATYPGRQSYGYTF.

The genes are TRBV29-1 and TRBJ2-5, with a tentative D call TRBD1 (5 bases). The V and J ends lost 2 bases and 4 bases respectively, with 8 bases between them. The CDR3 loop spans 12 amino acids. Germline assignment: CDR1 SQVTM and CDR2 ANQGSEA. This CDR3 is CSVEKGAETQYF. In nucleotides, the CDR3 is TGCAGCGTTGAAAAAGGGGCAGAGACCCAGTACTTC.

A few counts support this clonotype. V gene TRBV6-2 or TRBV6-3 combines with J gene TRBJ2-2; 9 bases are shared with TRBD1. CDR3 size: 17 residues. CDR1 and CDR2 from the germline V gene are MNHEY and SVGEGT. Germline trimming cut 2 bases from V and 4 bases from J; bases unmatched to any gene: 8. CDR3 nucleotide sequence: TGTGCCAGCAGTTACCCCTACAGGGGGCAACGCACCGGGGAGCTGTTTTTT. Translated, it gives CASSYPYRGQRTGELFF.

In this sample, this clonotype turned up a few times. V is TRBV5-1 and J is TRBJ1-1; D remains ambiguous. This CDR3 contains 15 residues. V was pared by 0 bases and J by 1 base, with 10 bases between. CDR1 is SGHRS and CDR2 is YFSETQ in the germline V gene. The CDR3 DNA reads as TGCGCCAGCAGCTTGGGTGCGGCCCCGAACACTGAAGCTTTCTTT. It translates to CASSLGAAPNTEAFF.

The rearrangement joins TRBV7-9 to TRBJ2-2; no firm D call. The CDR3 extends over 16 amino acids. Looked up from germline, CDR1 is SEHNR and CDR2 is FQNEAQ (reference sequence). V lost 2 bases to trimming and J lost 2 bases, with 12 bases between them. This chain's CDR3 is CASSLRSGSNTGELFF. CDR3 coding DNA: TGTGCCAGCAGCTTACGGTCAGGAAGTAACACCGGGGAGCTGTTTTTT.

This clonotype was observed a handful of times. The J gene is TRBJ1-6, the V gene TRBV9, with D possibly matching TRBD1 (5 bases). V gave up 3 bases and J gave up 4 bases, with 14 bases separating them. The germline gives CDR1 SGDLS, CDR2 YYNGEE. This CDR3 comprises 16 residues. As DNA, the CDR3 is TGTGCCAGCAGCGCTCAGAGCGGGGGATATAATTCACCCCTCCACTTT. Residues: CASSAQSGGYNSPLHF.